The rows below give T cell receptor beta chains drawn from one sample of a study of cytomegalovirus exposure and HLA in healthy donors. Profiling relied on immunoSEQ multiplex PCR, and the TCRdb table lists in-frame clones only, not all of them. Of around 190,000 clones listed, around 84% are singletons. The sample comprised PBMCs. The origin of the receptors is a man younger than 35 in good health and CMV-seropositive. Both conserved end residues are part of each CDR3. The order of the fields is D gene, J gene, clone size, V gene, CDR3 length, CDR3 protein, CDR3 DNA. The D gene is left open where the match is weak. Only part of the rows carry a size: once, few, many, or a class if the clone is expanded.

d_gene: TRBD1; j_gene: TRBJ1-6; abundance: NA; v_gene: TRBV5-8; len: 13; CDR3aa: CASSVDRESPLHF; CDR3nt: TGTGCCAGCAGCGTGGACAGGGAATCACCCCTCCACTTT
d_gene: TRBD1; j_gene: TRBJ1-1; abundance: NA; v_gene: TRBV10-3; len: 12; CDR3aa: CATTGANTEAFF; CDR3nt: TGTGCCACGACAGGGGCGAACACTGAAGCTTTCTTT
d_gene: NA; j_gene: TRBJ2-7; abundance: NA; v_gene: TRBV5-1; len: 15; CDR3aa: CASSRDTKPPYEQYF; CDR3nt: TGCGCCAGCAGCCGGGACACCAAACCCCCCTACGAGCAGTACTTC
d_gene: TRBD2; j_gene: TRBJ2-1; abundance: NA; v_gene: TRBV7-2; len: 13; CDR3aa: CASSLISAGEQFF; CDR3nt: TGTGCCAGCAGCTTAATTTCAGCGGGAGAGCAGTTCTTC
d_gene: NA; j_gene: TRBJ2-3; abundance: NA; v_gene: TRBV9; len: 14; CDR3aa: CASSVRGSTDTQYF; CDR3nt: TGTGCCAGCAGCGTACGCGGTAGCACAGATACGCAGTATTTT
d_gene: TRBD1; j_gene: TRBJ1-1; abundance: NA; v_gene: TRBV2; len: 12; CDR3aa: CASIAGGTEAFF; CDR3nt: TGTGCCAGCATTGCAGGGGGGACTGAAGCTTTCTTT
d_gene: NA; j_gene: TRBJ2-3; abundance: once; v_gene: TRBV30; len: 11; CDR3aa: CAWSNSDTQYF; CDR3nt: TGTGCCTGGAGTAACTCTGATACGCAGTATTTT
d_gene: NA; j_gene: TRBJ1-6; abundance: once; v_gene: TRBV12-5; len: 18; CDR3aa: CASGLVRGTAAYNSPLHF; CDR3nt: TGTGCTAGTGGTTTGGTAAGGGGGACGGCCGCGTATAATTCACCCCTCCACTTT
d_gene: TRBD1; j_gene: TRBJ2-3; abundance: few; v_gene: TRBV15; len: 15; CDR3aa: CATSRGQGASDTQYF; CDR3nt: TGTGCCACCAGCAGGGGACAGGGGGCTTCAGATACGCAGTATTTT
d_gene: NA; j_gene: TRBJ1-2; abundance: NA; v_gene: TRBV7-9; len: 14; CDR3aa: CASSLSTWSDGYTF; CDR3nt: TGTGCCAGCAGCTTAAGTACCTGGTCGGATGGCTACACCTTC
d_gene: TRBD1; j_gene: TRBJ2-2; abundance: NA; v_gene: TRBV28; len: 16; CDR3aa: CASSPGQPINTGELFF; CDR3nt: TGTGCCAGCAGTCCGGGACAGCCGATTAACACCGGGGAGCTGTTTTTT
d_gene: TRBD2; j_gene: TRBJ2-3; abundance: NA; v_gene: TRBV19; len: 17; CDR3aa: CASSILETSGRGDTQYF; CDR3nt: TGTGCCAGTAGTATCCTTGAGACTAGCGGGAGGGGAGATACGCAGTATTTT
d_gene: TRBD1; j_gene: TRBJ2-6; abundance: NA; v_gene: TRBV7-9; len: 17; CDR3aa: CASSFLTGGAGANVLTF; CDR3nt: TGTGCCAGCAGCTTCCTGACAGGGGGCGCTGGGGCCAACGTCCTGACTTTC
d_gene: NA; j_gene: TRBJ1-3; abundance: NA; v_gene: TRBV29-1; len: 15; CDR3aa: CSVEDGAGSGNTIYF; CDR3nt: TGCAGCGTTGAAGATGGGGCAGGCTCTGGAAACACCATATATTTT
d_gene: NA; j_gene: TRBJ1-1; abundance: NA; v_gene: TRBV21-1; len: 17; CDR3aa: CASSKAREAGRNTEAFF; CDR3nt: TGTGCCAGCAGCAAAGCGCGGGAAGCCGGTAGGAACACTGAAGCTTTCTTT
d_gene: NA; j_gene: TRBJ2-7; abundance: NA; v_gene: TRBV28; len: 13; CDR3aa: CATGTPQTYEQYF; CDR3nt: TGTGCCACCGGGACTCCACAAACCTACGAGCAGTACTTC